Each of the 25 T cell receptor beta chains below was sequenced from the same sample in a study of cytomegalovirus exposure and HLA in healthy donors. Primers included in the PCR were 60 Vbeta and 13 Jbeta primers. Assay: immunoSEQ multiplex PCR; the TCRdb copy retains only in-frame clones and omits some. The table includes roughly 190,000 clones, around 67% detected once. The sample comprised PBMCs. These receptors came from a woman in her 30s in good health and CMV-seropositive.

This chain connects TRBV9 to TRBJ2-3, with 11 nucleotides matching TRBD2. Germline CDR1 reads SGDLS; CDR2 reads YYNGEE. V lost 3 bases, J lost 4 bases, and 1 base stayed unmatched. The CDR3 is 14 residues long. CDR3 nucleotide sequence: TGTGCCAGCAGCGAACTAGCGGGAGCAGATACGCAGTATTTT. Protein product: CASSELAGADTQYF.

This clone showed up just a few times. The limits of the CDR3 on the DNA are not certain, so only TCRdb's listed CDR3 is given. V and J are TRBV2 and TRBJ2-2; the listed D gene, TRBD2, was not tested against the DNA. CDR1 and CDR2 (germline): SNHLY, FYNNEI. The CDR3 is 17 residues long, ends included. CDR3 protein: CASILGGPRRGTGELFF.

The chain recombines TRBV28 with TRBJ2-6; possible D gene TRBD2, 6 bases. CDR3 size: 21 residues. The V end was cut by 7 bases, the J end by 3 bases, with 31 bases between. Germline V gene data show CDR1 as MDHEN and CDR2 as SYDVKM. CDR3 protein: CASTTPIPPAGSIYGANVLTF. Written as DNA, the CDR3 is TGTGCCAGCACTACACCCATCCCCCCAGCGGGTTCAATATATGGGGCCAACGTCCTGACTTTC.

This chain links TRBV6-5 with TRBJ1-2, with D unresolved. V was pared by 11 bases and J by 6 bases, with 10 bases between. Germline V gene lookup returns CDR1 MNHEY and CDR2 SVGAGI. The CDR3 has 10 amino acids. The CDR3 sequence: CAAGENGYTF. The CDR3 DNA sequence: TGTGCCGCCGGGGAGAATGGCTACACCTTC.

The rearrangement links TRBV2 to TRBJ1-1; D gene uncertain. Germline V CDR1 and CDR2: SNHLY, FYNNEI. The length of the CDR3 is 14 residues. The V gene lost 8 bases and the J gene lost 3 bases, with 16 bases spanning the gap. The CDR3 spells CASVEGLGYTEAFF. CDR3 nucleotides: TGTGCCAGCGTCGAGGGCCTAGGCTACACTGAAGCTTTCTTT.

This clone showed up just once. The same CDR3 is also encoded by other DNA sequences in this sample. The genes are TRBV14 and TRBJ2-7; D is perhaps TRBD2 (6 bases). The CDR3 is 15 residues long. Trimming removed 4 bases at V and 3 bases at J, with 16 bases between. From germline, CDR1 is SGHDN and CDR2 FVKESK. CDR3 in amino acids: CASSPGVGPRYEQYF. In nucleotides, the CDR3 is TGTGCCAGCAGCCCGGGGGTCGGACCCCGCTACGAGCAGTACTTC. The variable domain in full, completed from reference TRBV14 and TRBJ2-7, reads EAGVTQFPSHSVIEKGQTVTLRCDPISGHDNLYWYRRVMGKEIKFLLHFVKESKQDESGMPNNRFLAERTGGTYSTLKVQPAELEDSGVYFCASSPGVGPRYEQYFGPGTRLTVT.

The chain combines TRBV11-2 with TRBJ1-1; TRBD1 matches 7 bases. Germline lookup yields CDR1 SGHAT and CDR2 FQNNGV. J gave up 5 bases and V 5 bases, and 8 bases lay outside the gene matches. CDR3 length equals 14 residues. The CDR3 sequence: CASSPQTGSTEAFF. The CDR3, as DNA: TGTGCCAGCAGCCCCCAGACAGGGTCGACTGAAGCTTTCTTT.

The rearrangement joins TRBV28 to TRBJ2-1; 10 bases agree with TRBD2. The ends lost 6 bases at V and 2 bases at J; junction bases unmatched: 13. CDR1 is MDHEN, CDR2 SYDVKM, per germline. The CDR3 is 18 residues long. The DNA for the CDR3 is TGTGCCAGCAGCCCCGGGACTAGCGCACCTCCAGCCTACAATGAGCAGTTCTTC. This encodes CASSPGTSAPPAYNEQFF.

In the case of this clone: At one boundary the junction diverges from the germline segment, which might be a read error. The chain employs TRBV7-9 and TRBJ2-7; 9 positions match TRBD2. CDR3 size: 15 residues. Germline V gives CDR1 SEHNR, CDR2 FQNEAQ (reference sequence). The CDR3 bases are TGTTCCAGCATCGATTATACCGGGACTAGCAACGAGCAGTACTTC. This encodes CSSIDYTGTSNEQYF. The variable domain in full, completed from reference TRBV7-9 and TRBJ2-7, reads DTGVSQNPRHKITKRGQNVTFRCDPISEHNRLYWYRQTLGQGPEFLTYFQNEAQLEKSRLLSDRFSAERPKGSFSTLEIQRTEQGDSAMYLCSSIDYTGTSNEQYFGPGTRLTVT.

V and J are TRBV4-1 and TRBJ2-7; 7 bases line up with TRBD1. V shed 3 bases and J 0 bases; nucleotides not matched to a gene: 2. There are 14 residues in the CDR3. Per germline, CDR1 MGHRA and CDR2 YSYEKL. CDR3 DNA sequence: TGCGCCAGCAGCCAGGGACAGTTCTCCTACGAGCAGTACTTC. It specifies CASSQGQFSYEQYF.

This clone appeared a single time. The chain combines TRBV6-5 with TRBJ1-2; TRBD1 matches at 7 bases. CDR3 length equals 13 residues. Germline V CDR1 and CDR2: MNHEY, SVGAGI. Germline trimming cut 5 bases from V and 6 bases from J; bases unmatched to any gene: 6. The CDR3: CASSTGAGHGYTF. The CDR3 DNA reads as TGTGCCAGCAGTACAGGGGCAGGCCATGGCTACACCTTC.

The sample holds a few counts of this clone. This chain connects TRBV18 to TRBJ2-7; 8 nucleotides line up with TRBD1. CDR3 length equals 16 residues. The trim removed 2 bases at V and 7 bases at J, leaving 13 bases unmatched. Germline V gene sequence: CDR1 KGHSH, CDR2 LQKENI. CDR3 region: CASSPTTGGSSGEQYF. DNA of the CDR3: TGTGCCAGCTCACCAACTACAGGGGGTAGTTCTGGGGAGCAGTACTTC.

The V gene is TRBV6-1, the J gene TRBJ1-5; 9 bases are a match to TRBD1. CDR3 length: 15 residues. The germline CDR1 and CDR2 sequences are MNHNS and SASEGT. The V gene end was trimmed by 10 bases and the J gene end by 3 bases; junction bases not matched to a gene: 10. CDR3 sequence reads: CATHRTGVANQPQHF. CDR3 bases: TGTGCCACCCACCGGACAGGGGTGGCCAATCAGCCCCAGCATTTT.

V usage is TRBV6-1 and J usage is TRBJ2-3; 7 bases align to TRBD2. This CDR3 has 16 amino acids. V lost 3 bases to trimming and J lost 3 bases; unmatched junction nucleotides: 9. The germline CDR1 and CDR2 sequences are MNHNS and SASEGT. The CDR3 region is CASSDTKRGETDTQYF. The CDR3 coding sequence is TGTGCCAGCAGTGATACCAAACGGGGGGAGACAGATACGCAGTATTTT.

This clone was seen only once. The J gene is TRBJ1-2, the V gene TRBV6-4; possible D gene TRBD1, 5 bases. The CDR3 spans 15 residues. Trimming left V 7 bases short and J 2 bases short, with 17 bases between. The germline V gene encodes CDR1 MRHNA and CDR2 SNTAGT. In DNA, the CDR3 is TGTGCCAGCAATTTTGGGTCCAGGGCCAACTATGGCTACACCTTC. Translation: CASNFGSRANYGYTF.

The V gene is TRBV4-2, the J gene TRBJ2-2; no clear D. The CDR3 loop spans 14 amino acids. CDR1 is LGHNA, CDR2 YNFKEQ, per germline. Trimming stripped 6 bases from V and 0 bases from J, with 8 bases between. DNA for the CDR3: TGTGCCAGCAGAACCAGCGCGAACACCGGGGAGCTGTTTTTT. It translates to CASRTSANTGELFF.

The chain carries TRBV5-1 and TRBJ2-7, with TRBD1 matching 9 bases. V lost 2 bases, J lost 2 bases, and 5 bases stayed unmatched. The germline V gene encodes CDR1 SGHRS and CDR2 YFSETQ. CDR3 length equals 15 residues. CDR3 sequence reads: CASSLGQGITYEQYF. The CDR3, as DNA: TGCGCCAGCAGCTTAGGACAGGGGATCACCTACGAGCAGTACTTC.

The chain combines TRBV25-1 with TRBJ1-3; no clear D. Germline values: CDR1 MGHDK, CDR2 SYGVNS. CDR3 length equals 15 residues. Trimming stripped 1 base from V and 4 bases from J, with 11 bases between. CDR3 coding DNA: TGTGCCAGCAGTGAATCACAGACATTCGGAAACACCATATATTTT. Protein product: CASSESQTFGNTIYF.

The chain links TRBV27 to TRBJ1-1; 7 bases agree with TRBD1. The CDR3 consists of 14 residues. Germline-derived CDR1 and CDR2 are MNHEY and SMNVEV (reference sequence). Unmatched junction bases numbered 5, after V lost 6 bases and J lost 1 base. In DNA form, the CDR3 reads TGTGCCAGCAGCCGACAGGGCCCGAACACTGAAGCTTTCTTT. It translates to CASSRQGPNTEAFF.

The chain combines TRBV28 with TRBJ2-3; D may be TRBD2 (5 bases). This CDR3 spans 14 amino acids. Germline V gives CDR1 MDHEN, CDR2 SYDVKM. Trimming took off 5 bases at V and 2 bases at J, with 11 bases between the two ends. CDR3 residues: CASSTPRATDTQYF. The CDR3 DNA is TGTGCCAGCAGTACTCCGAGGGCCACAGATACGCAGTATTTT.

The genes are TRBV13 and TRBJ2-7, with D perhaps matching TRBD2 (5 bases). Trimming took 2 bases from V and 0 from J, leaving 11 bases between them. This CDR3 is 15 amino acids long. The germline gives CDR1 PRHDT, CDR2 FYEKMQ (reference sequence). CDR3 loop: CASSLREEGSYEQYF. The CDR3 DNA reads as TGTGCCAGCAGCTTAAGGGAAGAGGGCTCCTACGAGCAGTACTTC.

The V call is TRBV27, the J call TRBJ1-1, with 8 bases identical to TRBD1. This CDR3 has 15 amino acids. V shed 8 bases and J 6 bases; nucleotides not matched to a gene: 14. Germline V lookup: CDR1 MNHEY, CDR2 SMNVEV (reference sequence). The CDR3 loop is CASGKGVETGAEAFF. CDR3 in DNA: TGTGCCAGCGGAAAAGGGGTCGAGACAGGGGCTGAAGCTTTCTTT.

This clone was counted a few times. The chain uses TRBV6-5 and TRBJ2-3, with D possibly TRBD1 on 6 matching bases. This CDR3 is built from 14 residues. CDR1 and CDR2 from the germline V gene are MNHEY and SVGAGI. V dropped 8 bases and J dropped 4 bases, with 16 bases sitting between them. CDR3 region: CASGVFGGPDTQYF. In nucleotides, the CDR3 is TGTGCCAGCGGGGTGTTTGGGGGCCCAGATACGCAGTATTTT.

This rearrangement joins TRBV4-1 to TRBJ1-5; D not resolved. Germline V gene data show CDR1 as MGHRA and CDR2 as YSYEKL. The CDR3 consists of 13 residues. Trimming stripped 3 bases from V and 3 bases from J, with 6 bases between. This CDR3 reads CASSHLINQPQHF. Here the CDR3 DNA reads TGCGCCAGCAGCCACTTAATCAATCAGCCCCAGCATTTT.

The chain couples TRBV6-1 to TRBJ2-7; TRBD1 matches 9 bases. CDR1 and CDR2 from the germline V gene are MNHNS and SASEGT. V shed 7 bases, J shed 5 bases, and the junction held 9 bases outside the gene matches. The CDR3 runs to 14 residues. Here the CDR3 DNA reads TGTGCCAGCATTCCGGACAGGGGACTGCACGAGCAGTACTTC. Protein sequence: CASIPDRGLHEQYF.